The next 16 T cell receptor beta chains were all read from a single sample in a study of cytomegalovirus exposure and HLA in healthy donors. Use of 60 Vbeta and 13 Jbeta primers characterized the PCR. Repertoires were generated with immunoSEQ multiplex PCR, while TCRdb's copy carries only in-frame clones and drops some. Among 65,000 to 90,000 clones listed, around 75% were seen once. Source material: PBMCs. The receptor set was obtained from a man aged 70 or older in good health and CMV-seronegative.

This clone was seen more than once but under ten times. CDR3 sequence (DNA): TGTGCCAGCAGCGACCCCGGGGGAGGGATGAGCACTGAAGCTTTCTTT. It translates to CASSDPGGGMSTEAFF. The chain carries TRBV7-9 and TRBJ1-1; a possible D gene is TRBD1 (5 bases). V dropped 5 bases and J dropped 4 bases, with 20 bases sitting between them. The germline V gene has CDR1 SEHNR and CDR2 FQNEAQ (reference sequence). The CDR3 extends over 16 amino acids.

The gene calls are TRBV5-1 and TRBJ1-4, with D possibly TRBD1 on 5 matching bases. Trimming left V 1 base short and J 5 bases short, with 9 bases between. The CDR3 sequence is 14 residues long. CDR1 is SGHRS, CDR2 YFSETQ, per germline. The CDR3, as DNA: TGCGCCAGCAGCTTGTCCGGGGGGAATGAAAAACTGTTTTTT. This encodes CASSLSGGNEKLFF.

The CDR3 region has the DNA TGCGCCAGCCATACTACCTTTGACAGGGGAGGTACTGAAGCTTTCTTT. Residues: CASHTTFDRGGTEAFF. The V gene is TRBV5-1, the J gene TRBJ1-1, with 8 nucleotides matching TRBD1. The trim removed 7 bases at V and 5 bases at J, leaving 16 bases unmatched. CDR3 length: 16 residues. The V gene's germline CDR1 is SGHRS and CDR2 YFSETQ.

The chain recombines TRBV10-3 with TRBJ1-4; TRBD1 agrees at 9 bases. The CDR3 sequence is 13 residues long. Germline assignment: CDR1 ENHRY and CDR2 SYGVKD. Trimming took 9 bases from V and 6 from J; bases not matched to a gene: 5. Written as DNA, the CDR3 is TGTGCCATTAGGACAGGGGATTATGAAAAACTGTTTTTT. Amino acids: CAIRTGDYEKLFF.

This clone has just one count. The gene calls are TRBV7-9 and TRBJ2-7; the D gene is possibly TRBD1 (5 bases). The CDR3 runs to 12 residues. With 5 bases removed from V and 6 bases from J, the gap between germline ends came to 11 bases. The germline CDR1 and CDR2 sequences are SEHNR and FQNEAQ (reference sequence). This CDR3 is CASSQQGPEQYF. The CDR3 DNA reads as TGTGCCAGCAGCCAGCAGGGCCCCGAGCAGTACTTC.

This clone has only one observation. The chain uses TRBV12-5 and TRBJ2-4, with unresolved D. The CDR3 sequence is 11 residues long. V lost 6 bases to trimming and J lost 8 bases, with 8 bases between them. Germline CDR1 reads LGHNT; CDR2 reads FRNRAP. The CDR3 DNA sequence: TGTGCTAGTGGCAACCGGGACATTCAGTACTTC. It encodes CASGNRDIQYF.

This clone was counted a single time. V and J are TRBV7-2 and TRBJ2-3; 10 bases map to TRBD2. CDR1 is SGHTA and CDR2 is FQGNSA in the germline V gene. The CDR3 length is 15 residues. J lost 6 bases, V lost 6 bases, and 9 bases had no gene match. CDR3 sequence: CASRPPGLATDTQYF. The DNA for the CDR3 is TGTGCCAGCAGGCCTCCGGGACTAGCGACCGATACGCAGTATTTT.

V gene TRBV30 combines with J gene TRBJ1-2; 7 bases match TRBD1. The ends lost 3 bases at V and 3 bases at J; junction bases unmatched: 10. Looked up from germline, CDR1 is GTSNPN and CDR2 is SVGIG (reference sequence). The CDR3 has 15 residues. In nucleotides, the CDR3 is TGTGCCTGGAGAATTCCTGGCAGGGGGGACTATGGCTACACCTTC. Encoded protein: CAWRIPGRGDYGYTF.

The chain links TRBV5-5 to TRBJ2-6, with D tentatively TRBD2 (6 bases). V gave up 3 bases and J gave up 0 bases, with 13 bases separating them. CDR3 length: 17 amino acids. Germline assignment: CDR1 SGHKS and CDR2 YYEKEE (reference sequence). CDR3 nucleotides: TGTGCCAGCAGCTGGTCGGGAGTACTCTCTGGGGCCAACGTCCTGACTTTC. Protein product: CASSWSGVLSGANVLTF.

This clone was counted a few times. The chain joins TRBV6-5 to TRBJ1-2; 7 bases agree with TRBD1. This CDR3 comprises 14 residues. Germline CDR1 reads MNHEY; CDR2 reads SVGAGI. V lost 4 bases, J lost 2 bases, and 4 bases stayed unmatched. This CDR3 reads CASSLTGQNYGYTF. CDR3 DNA: TGTGCCAGCAGTTTAACGGGACAGAACTATGGCTACACCTTC.

The rearrangement joins TRBV5-1 to TRBJ1-1; tentative D call: TRBD1 (5 bases). V lost 1 base and J 3 bases, leaving 13 bases between the germline ends. Germline loops: CDR1 SGHRS, CDR2 YFSETQ. This CDR3 region has 15 residues. Written as DNA, the CDR3 is TGCGCCAGCAGCTTGATTGGGGGAGGGGACACTGAAGCTTTCTTT. This codes for CASSLIGGGDTEAFF.

The chain links TRBV27 to TRBJ2-5, with 7 nucleotides matching TRBD2. Germline CDR1 is MNHEY and CDR2 is SMNVEV (reference sequence). This CDR3 spans 15 amino acids. Trimming removed 1 base from V and 7 bases from J; junction bases left unmatched: 9. This CDR3 reads CASSLWSGRGGTQYF. CDR3 DNA: TGTGCCAGCAGTTTATGGTCAGGGAGGGGCGGGACCCAGTACTTC.

The V and J genes are TRBV12-5 and TRBJ1-1, with D tentatively TRBD1 (5 bases). V was trimmed by 2 bases and J by 4 bases, leaving 8 bases between them. In germline, CDR1 is LGHNT, CDR2 FRNRAP. CDR3 size: 13 residues. The CDR3 nucleotides are TGTGCTAGTGGTTTGAGAAGGGGCACTGAAGCTTTCTTT. It translates to CASGLRRGTEAFF. Looking up the rest from reference TRBV12-5 and TRBJ1-1 gives the full variable domain: DARVTQTPRHKVTEMGQEVTMRCQPILGHNTVFWYRQTMMQGLELLAYFRNRAPLDDSGMPKDRFSAEMPDATLATLKIQPSEPRDSAVYFCASGLRRGTEAFFGQGTRLTVV.

The V and J genes are TRBV19 and TRBJ2-1; TRBD2 matches 9 bases. The germline CDR1 and CDR2 sequences are LNHDA and SQIVND (reference sequence). Germline trimming cut 7 bases from V and 7 bases from J; bases unmatched to any gene: 8. CDR3 length: 14 residues. The CDR3 is CASMTSGMWNEQFF. The CDR3 DNA reads TGTGCCAGTATGACTAGCGGTATGTGGAATGAGCAGTTCTTC.

The chain is built from TRBV5-1 and TRBJ2-3; D may be TRBD2 (5 bases). CDR3 size: 14 residues. The germline V gene encodes CDR1 SGHRS and CDR2 YFSETQ. Trimming removed 4 bases from V and 4 bases from J, with 13 bases in between. CDR3 loop: CASSRDQMADTQYF. The CDR3 nucleotides read TGCGCCAGCAGCCGGGATCAGATGGCAGATACGCAGTATTTT.

The rearrangement links TRBV9 to TRBJ1-4; D is unresolved. V was trimmed by 3 bases and J by 4 bases, leaving 13 bases between them. CDR1 and CDR2 from the germline V gene are SGDLS and YYNGEE. The CDR3 spans 15 residues. The CDR3 coding sequence is TGTGCCAGCAGCGGAGATTTGTCAAATAATGAAAAACTGTTTTTT. Encoded protein: CASSGDLSNNEKLFF.